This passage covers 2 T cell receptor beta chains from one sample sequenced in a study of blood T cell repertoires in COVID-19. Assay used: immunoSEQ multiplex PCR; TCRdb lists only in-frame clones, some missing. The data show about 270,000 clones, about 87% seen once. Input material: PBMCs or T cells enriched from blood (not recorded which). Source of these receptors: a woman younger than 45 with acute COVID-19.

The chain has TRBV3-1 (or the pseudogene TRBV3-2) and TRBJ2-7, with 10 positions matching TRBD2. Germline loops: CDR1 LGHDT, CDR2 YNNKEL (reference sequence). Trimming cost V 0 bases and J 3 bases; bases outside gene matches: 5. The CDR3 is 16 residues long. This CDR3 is CASSQELAGRDYEQYF. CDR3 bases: TGTGCCAGCAGCCAAGAACTAGCGGGGAGGGACTACGAGCAGTACTTC.

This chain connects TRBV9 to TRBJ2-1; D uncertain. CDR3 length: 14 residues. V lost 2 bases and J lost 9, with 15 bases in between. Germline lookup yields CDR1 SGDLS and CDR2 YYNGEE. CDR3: CASSVSSSSSEQFF. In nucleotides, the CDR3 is TGTGCCAGCAGCGTTTCTAGTAGCTCCAGTGAGCAGTTCTTC.